These T cell receptor beta chains were read from a single sample in a study of OX40 agonist ivuxolimab in advanced cancers. Generated by immunoSEQ multiplex PCR, the TCRdb table keeps only in-frame clones and is missing some. The sample lists 30,000 to 45,000 clones, over 65% occurring once. This sample comprised CD4+ or CD8+ T cells sorted from blood, obtained in a trial of the OX40 agonist ivuxolimab. These receptor sequences come from an adult with an advanced solid tumor such as melanoma, head and neck, liver or kidney cancer. The CDR3 runs from the conserved cysteine through the conserved F or W. Fields, in order: V gene, J gene, D gene, clone size, CDR3 protein, CDR3 DNA. A D gene is named only where the DNA matches it firmly. A clone size is listed for some rows: how often the clone was seen (once, few, many), or a class if it is expanded.

TRBV6-5	TRBJ2-2	TRBD2	.	CASSSRGGKNTGELFF	TGTGCCAGCAGTTCCCGGGGGGGTAAGAACACCGGGGAGCTGTTTTTT
TRBV6-1	TRBJ2-7	.	.	CASSLFPYEQYF	TGTGCCAGCAGTTTATTCCCCTACGAGCAGTACTTC
TRBV7-2	TRBJ2-7	.	.	CASSLVPIEYEQYF	TGTGCCAGCAGCTTAGTGCCCATAGAGTACGAGCAGTACTTC
TRBV5-4	TRBJ2-1	.	.	CASSLDRNNEQFF	TGTGCCAGCAGCTTGGATCGGAACAATGAGCAGTTCTTC
TRBV30	TRBJ2-3	TRBD1	.	CAWSRRQGSTDTQYF	TGTGCCTGGAGTCGCCGACAGGGGAGCACAGATACGCAGTATTTT
TRBV28	TRBJ2-7	.	.	CASSLDGPGREQYF	TGTGCCAGCAGTTTAGACGGACCGGGGCGCGAGCAGTACTTC
TRBV5-1	TRBJ2-7	TRBD2	.	CASSKELALTEQYF	TGCGCCAGCTCCAAGGAACTAGCGCTTACCGAGCAGTACTTC
TRBV19	TRBJ1-3	.	.	CASSTQAISGNTIYF	TGTGCCAGTAGTACTCAGGCAATCTCTGGAAACACCATATATTTT
TRBV29-1	TRBJ2-1	TRBD2	.	CSVPYGGRNGNEQFF	TGCAGCGTTCCCTATGGCGGGAGAAACGGGAATGAGCAGTTCTTC
TRBV10-3	TRBJ2-2	.	few	CAISVRGGMNTGELFF	TGTGCCATCAGTGTACGGGGCGGGATGAACACCGGGGAGCTGTTTTTT
TRBV28	TRBJ1-1	TRBD1	.	CASSPPGQVNTEAFF	TGTGCCAGCAGCCCTCCGGGACAGGTGAACACTGAAGCTTTCTTT
TRBV11-2	TRBJ2-3	.	.	CASSPTRAGTDTQYF	TGTGCCAGCAGCCCGACAAGGGCGGGCACAGATACGCAGTATTTT
TRBV25-1	TRBJ2-7	.	.	CASAGQPYEQYF	TGTGCCAGCGCCGGACAGCCTTACGAGCAGTACTTC
TRBV5-1	TRBJ2-3	TRBD2	.	CASSLEDGRTDTQYF	TGCGCCAGCAGCTTGGAGGACGGGAGGACGGATACGCAGTATTTT
TRBV27	TRBJ2-1	.	.	CASSFRTTHEQFF	TGTGCCAGCAGTTTTCGGACGACCCATGAGCAGTTCTTC
TRBV19	TRBJ2-1	.	.	CASASIYEQFF	TGTGCCAGCGCTAGCATCTATGAGCAGTTCTTC
TRBV6-1	TRBJ2-7	.	.	CASSEAGPYEQYF	TGTGCCAGCAGTGAAGCGGGTCCCTACGAGCAGTACTTC
TRBV7-2	TRBJ1-4	TRBD1	.	CASSLRGGGTNEKLFF	TGTGCCAGCAGCCTTAGAGGGGGCGGAACTAATGAAAAACTGTTTTTT
TRBV4-3	TRBJ2-1	TRBD2	.	CASSQGAGGDNEQFF	TGCGCCAGCAGCCAAGGGGCCGGGGGGGACAATGAGCAGTTCTTC
TRBV6-1	TRBJ2-7	TRBD2	.	CASSEGGRVYEQYF	TGTGCCAGCAGTGAAGGCGGGAGAGTCTACGAGCAGTACTTC
TRBV28	TRBJ1-2	.	.	CAIGGRTYGYTF	TGTGCCATCGGGGGGAGAACGTATGGCTACACCTTC
TRBV9	TRBJ1-1	TRBD1	.	CATQKLGQGGTEAFF	TGTGCCACCCAAAAATTAGGACAGGGTGGCACTGAAGCTTTCTTT
TRBV28	TRBJ2-3	.	once	CASSLSGITDTQYF	TGTGCCAGCAGTTTATCGGGGATCACAGATACGCAGTATTTT